The 18 T cell receptor beta chains below were found in one sample sequenced in a study of CD8 T cells in Susac syndrome. When the RNA was reverse transcribed, random hexamers were used with an input of roughly 0.5 to 1 ug. From the immunoSEQ multiplex PCR reads, TCRdb called clonotypes with MiXCR, one entry per CDR3 protein. The sample yields 150,000 or so distinct CDR3 sequences, about 94% seen once. Sequencing was carried out using CD8+ T cells from PBMCs. These receptors originate from a human donor with multiple sclerosis.

Details on this clonotype: The junction differs from germline at one of its ends, possibly a read error. V and J are TRBV9 and TRBJ2-7, with D perhaps TRBD1 or TRBD2 (5 bases each). CDR3 size: 14 residues. Germline V CDR1 and CDR2: SGDLS, YYNGEE. CDR3 DNA: TGTGCCAGCAGCGTTGGGACGGGATCCTCCGAGCAGTACTTC. It is translated as CASSVGTGSSEQYF.

The genes are TRBV3-1 and TRBJ2-5; D tentatively fits TRBD1 or TRBD2 (6 bases each). The CDR3 has 15 residues. The germline gives CDR1 LGHDT, CDR2 YNNKEL (reference sequence). Trimming stripped 0 bases from V and 3 bases from J, with 11 bases between. CDR3 DNA sequence: TGTGCCAGCAGCCAAGAAACAGGGAGGAAAGAGACCCAGTACTTC. Its protein product is CASSQETGRKETQYF.

V and J are TRBV20-1 and TRBJ2-7; TRBD1 is a possible D gene (5 bases). Germline V gene lookup returns CDR1 DFQATT and CDR2 SNEGSKA (reference sequence). Trimming removed 0 bases from V and 4 bases from J, with 13 bases in between. The CDR3 runs to 14 residues. The CDR3 loop reads CSARDSQAHYEQYF. The CDR3 coding sequence is TGCAGTGCTAGAGATTCACAGGCCCATTACGAGCAGTACTTC.

J is TRBJ2-7 and V is TRBV2, with TRBD2 as a possible D gene (5 bases). With 10 bases removed from V and 3 bases from J, the gap between germline ends came to 22 bases. The germline gives CDR1 SNHLY, CDR2 FYNNEI. The CDR3 covers 15 residues. CDR3: CATKTSIGKGYEQYF. Here the CDR3 DNA reads TGTGCCACCAAGACCAGCATCGGGAAAGGCTACGAGCAGTACTTC. The variable domain in full, with the rest retrieved from reference TRBV2 and TRBJ2-7, is EPEVTQTPSHQVTQMGQEVILRCVPISNHLYFYWYRQILGQKVEFLVSFYNNEISEKSEIFDDQFSVERPDGSNFTLKIRSTKLEDSAMYFCATKTSIGKGYEQYFGPGTRLTVT.

The V and J genes are TRBV7-8 and TRBJ1-1, with D possibly matching TRBD1 (5 bases). V lost 5 bases, J lost 3 bases, and 13 bases lay in between. This CDR3 contains 14 residues. Germline CDR1 is SGHVS and CDR2 is FQNEAQ. The chain's CDR3 is CASSPGPLDTEAFF. The CDR3 DNA sequence: TGTGCCAGCAGCCCGGGACCTCTGGACACTGAAGCTTTCTTT.

V is TRBV15 and J is TRBJ2-2; no clear D. V was shortened by 0 bases and J by 3 bases, with 5 bases between the two germline ends. The CDR3 runs 14 residues. Looked up from germline, CDR1 is LNHNV and CDR2 is YYDKDF (reference sequence). As DNA, the CDR3 is TGTGCCACCAGCAGAGATGGATACACCGGGGAGCTGTTTTTT. Residues: CATSRDGYTGELFF.

V usage is TRBV4-1 and J usage is TRBJ2-7; a weak D match, TRBD1 (6 bases). CDR3 size: 15 residues. Trimming took 1 base from V and 3 from J, leaving 13 bases between them. Germline V lookup: CDR1 MGHRA, CDR2 YSYEKL. CDR3: CASSQGSGQHYEQYF. CDR3 coding DNA: TGCGCCAGCAGCCAAGGTTCTGGACAGCACTACGAGCAGTACTTC.

V gene TRBV20-1 combines with J gene TRBJ1-6; the match to TRBD1 covers 8 bases. There are 16 residues in the CDR3. The V gene end was trimmed by 3 bases and the J gene end by 0 bases; junction bases not matched to a gene: 4. CDR1 and CDR2 (germline): DFQATT, SNEGSKA (reference sequence). The CDR3 nucleotides read TGCAGTGCTAGGGGGGACAGGAGCTCCTATAATTCACCCCTCCACTTT. Amino acid sequence: CSARGDRSSYNSPLHF.

This chain joins TRBV20-1 and TRBJ2-3; no firm D call. The germline CDR1 and CDR2 sequences are DFQATT and SNEGSKA (reference sequence). The CDR3 covers 14 residues. The V end lost 3 bases, the J end lost 5 bases, and 15 bases lay between the germline ends. The CDR3 DNA follows: TGCAGTGCTAGGTCCCAAACCTCTATAGATACGCAGTATTTT. Protein sequence: CSARSQTSIDTQYF.

The genes are TRBV4-3 and TRBJ2-2; D ambiguous. Germline assignment: CDR1 LGHNA and CDR2 YSLEER. V dropped 3 bases and J dropped 4 bases, with 9 bases sitting between them. The CDR3 consists of 14 residues. The CDR3 region is CASSHRTVTGELFF. CDR3 bases: TGCGCCAGCAGCCACCGAACAGTCACCGGGGAGCTGTTTTTT.

The chain carries TRBV7-9 and TRBJ1-6; D is uncertain. Trimming pared 6 bases from V and 7 bases from J, leaving 10 bases between. The CDR3 length is 13 residues. Germline V gives CDR1 SEHNR, CDR2 FQNEAQ (reference sequence). The CDR3 nucleotides read TGTGCCAGCAGGGGCTTGTCGAATTCACCCCTCCACTTT. Its protein product is CASRGLSNSPLHF.

This rearrangement joins TRBV9 to TRBJ2-1, with D tentatively TRBD2 (7 bases). This CDR3 is built from 14 residues. V was trimmed by 3 bases and J by 5 bases, leaving 12 bases between them. Looked up from germline, CDR1 is SGDLS and CDR2 is YYNGEE. CDR3 nucleotide sequence: TGTGCCAGCAGCGGGGGGGGCACACACAATGAGCAGTTCTTC. Translated: CASSGGGTHNEQFF.

The rearrangement links TRBV3-1 to TRBJ2-7; perhaps D is TRBD1 or TRBD2 (6 bases each). CDR1 and CDR2 from the germline V gene are LGHDT and YNNKEL (reference sequence). Trimming cost V 6 bases and J 1 base, with 16 bases left between them. This CDR3 is built from 15 residues. CDR3 coding DNA: TGTGCCAGCAGGGGGGGCGCCCTCGAGTCCTACGAGCAGTACTTC. Translated, it gives CASRGGALESYEQYF.

The gene calls are TRBV9 and TRBJ1-2; no firm D call. The CDR3 runs to 14 residues. Germline loops: CDR1 SGDLS, CDR2 YYNGEE. V was pared by 0 bases and J by 5 bases, with 11 bases between. In DNA, the CDR3 is TGTGCCAGCAGCGTAGGGGCCAGTTGGTATGGCTACACCTTC. This gives the protein CASSVGASWYGYTF.

The V gene is TRBV14, the J gene TRBJ2-1; D may be TRBD2 (6 bases). V lost 1 base to trimming and J lost 7 bases, with 11 bases between them. This CDR3 comprises 14 residues. CDR1 is SGHDN, CDR2 FVKESK, per germline. The CDR3 DNA reads TGTGCCAGCAGCCAAGGTAACCTAGCGAATGAGCAGTTCTTC. This encodes CASSQGNLANEQFF. The complete variable domain, with remaining parts taken from reference TRBV14 and TRBJ2-1, reads EAGVTQFPSHSVIEKGQTVTLRCDPISGHDNLYWYRRVMGKEIKFLLHFVKESKQDESGMPNNRFLAERTGGTYSTLKVQPAELEDSGVYFCASSQGNLANEQFFGPGTRLTVL.

V and J are TRBV3-1 and TRBJ2-7; D gene ambiguous. This CDR3 has 13 amino acids. V was shortened by 0 bases and J by 2 bases, with 5 bases between the two germline ends. The germline CDR1 and CDR2 sequences are LGHDT and YNNKEL (reference sequence). In DNA, the CDR3 is TGTGCCAGCAGCCAAGATTGGCCCTACGAGCAGTACTTC. Translating it yields CASSQDWPYEQYF.

CDR3 sequence reads: CASGLSGGNYGYTF. CDR3 bases: TGTGCTAGTGGTTTGTCAGGGGGAAACTATGGCTACACCTTC. The V and J genes are TRBV12-5 and TRBJ1-2; TRBD1 matches 7 bases. Losses at the gene ends were 2 bases for V and 2 bases for J; bases not matched to a gene: 2. The CDR3 is 14 amino acids. CDR1 and CDR2 (germline): LGHNT, FRNRAP.

The chain links TRBV14 to TRBJ1-1, with 8 positions matching TRBD1. Losses at the gene ends were 4 bases for V and 4 bases for J; bases not matched to a gene: 17. The CDR3 consists of 18 residues. The germline CDR1 and CDR2 sequences are SGHDN and FVKESK. CDR3 nucleotides: TGTGCCAGCAGCCGGGACAGGCGGAAGGGGTATAAGAGCACTGAAGCTTTCTTT. This encodes CASSRDRRKGYKSTEAFF.